Sequencing of this TCR beta chain was carried out in a study of T cell responses to AZD1222 COVID-19 vaccine. Sequencing used immunoSEQ multiplex PCR; TCRdb keeps in-frame clones, though not all of them. The sample has 150,000 to 200,000 clones; around 92% are singletons. Trimming removed 7 bases from V and 4 bases from J; junction bases left unmatched: 6. Germline values: CDR1 MDHEN, CDR2 SYDVKM. The CDR3 runs 13 residues. This clone came up once. This chain joins TRBV28 and TRBJ1-2, with TRBD1 matching over 7 bases. The sample consisted of peripheral blood, taken on day 0 of AZD1222 vaccination. The sequence was obtained from an adult in good health. The CDR3 sequence: CASTHRGSYGYTF. CDR3 in DNA: TGTGCCAGCACTCACAGGGGCAGCTATGGCTACACCTTC.